One sample yielded the 8 T cell receptor beta chains listed below, sequenced in a study of shared clonotypes between healthy human individuals. TCRdb's table, derived via immunoSEQ multiplex PCR, lists solely in-frame clones and lacks some. This sample has roughly 570,000 clones, with about 98% found just once. The naive CD8 population came from CD45RO-negative cells selected for CCR7, without terminally differentiated effector memory CD45RA+ cells. Sequencing was carried out using naive CD8+ T cells sorted from blood. Receptors originate from a man under 40 in good health.

This clone has just one count. This sequence joins TRBV29-1 and TRBJ1-1; D unclear. This CDR3 has 12 residues. The germline V and J ends were trimmed by 4 bases and 2 bases, with 8 bases remaining between them. Germline CDR1 SQVTM, CDR2 ANQGSEA. In DNA form, the CDR3 reads TGCAGCGTTGGAGGCCGAAACACTGAAGCTTTCTTT. Translation: CSVGGRNTEAFF.

J is TRBJ2-1 and V is TRBV18; D possibly corresponds to TRBD1 (5 bases). V was pared by 0 bases and J by 5 bases, with 14 bases between. From germline, CDR1 is KGHSH and CDR2 LQKENI. This CDR3 is built from 16 residues. CDR3 sequence: CASSPPGQGPNNEQFF. In DNA form, the CDR3 reads TGTGCCAGCTCACCACCGGGGCAGGGCCCCAACAATGAGCAGTTCTTC.

The J gene is TRBJ2-7, the V gene TRBV7-9; no clear D gene. This CDR3 contains 13 residues. Trimming took 7 bases from V and 3 from J, leaving 13 bases between them. Per the germline V gene, CDR1 is SEHNR and CDR2 is FQNEAQ (reference sequence). The CDR3 loop reads CASIPSTGYEQYF. CDR3 DNA: TGTGCCAGCATCCCTTCGACCGGCTACGAGCAGTACTTC.

The chain links TRBV6-5 to TRBJ2-3, with 9 nucleotides matching TRBD1. The germline gives CDR1 MNHEY, CDR2 SVGAGI. The V gene end was trimmed by 2 bases and the J gene end by 4 bases; junction bases not matched to a gene: 7. CDR3 length: 16 residues. CDR3 nucleotides: TGTGCCAGCAGTTACGGGGGACAGGGAATCGCAGATACGCAGTATTTT. It is translated as CASSYGGQGIADTQYF.

In its sample, this clone was seen a few times. The rearrangement joins TRBV10-3 to TRBJ2-2; the D gene is possibly TRBD1 (5 bases). Trimming pared 6 bases from V and 3 bases from J, leaving 8 bases between. CDR3 length: 13 residues. The germline gives CDR1 ENHRY, CDR2 SYGVKD. DNA of the CDR3: TGTGCCATCAGGACCAGGGACACCGGGGAGCTGTTTTTT. As protein: CAIRTRDTGELFF.

This chain connects TRBV27 to TRBJ2-1; D may be TRBD2 (5 bases). The CDR3 is 14 residues long. CDR1 MNHEY and CDR2 SMNVEV come from the germline V gene (reference sequence). V was shortened by 2 bases and J by 5 bases, with 10 bases between the two germline ends. The CDR3 DNA follows: TGTGCCAGCAGTTTACGGGGAACAGACAATGAGCAGTTCTTC. This sequence encodes CASSLRGTDNEQFF.

This rearrangement joins TRBV27 to TRBJ2-1, with a tentative D call TRBD2 (6 bases). The CDR3 has 14 amino acids. Trimming pared 11 bases from V and 4 bases from J, leaving 18 bases between. Looked up from germline, CDR1 is MNHEY and CDR2 is SMNVEV (reference sequence). The CDR3 coding sequence is TGTGCCTCCCGGGCGTGGGAGGAATACAATGAGCAGTTCTTC. Protein product: CASRAWEEYNEQFF.

The chain is built from TRBV5-4 and TRBJ2-2; D is undetermined. V lost 1 base and J 2 bases, leaving 6 bases between the germline ends. This CDR3 has 14 residues. Looked up from germline, CDR1 is SGHNT and CDR2 is YYREEE (reference sequence). The CDR3 region has the DNA TGTGCCAGCAGCTTGTTTGACAACACCGGGGAGCTGTTTTTT. Its translation: CASSLFDNTGELFF.